The 27 T cell receptor beta chains given below trace back to one sample, sequenced in a study of regulatory T cells in long-lasting Graves disease. According to the study, TCR beta libraries were built with iRepertoire HTBI primers and CDR3-region Arm-PCR. Via MiXCR, TCRdb re-called the multiplex PCR reads, giving one row per CDR3 protein. The sample holds some 600,000 distinct CDR3 sequences, roughly 16% seen once. Time point in this sample: newly diagnosed GD, antithyroid drugs for less than 3 months. The TCR library was made from RNA extracted from PBMCs. These same data were also listed under a study on T cells in Graves' hyperthyroidism and ophthalmopathy.

The source was peripheral blood mononuclear cells (PBMCs), collected at new diagnosis, from a patient treated with antithyroid drugs. The source of these receptors is a man between 18 and 29 years old with Graves disease.

This clonotype came up once. The chain uses TRBV28 and TRBJ1-3; D gene unclear. The V end lost 8 bases, the J end lost 6 bases, and 17 bases lay between the germline ends. The CDR3 spans 14 residues. CDR1 MDHEN and CDR2 SYDVKM come from the germline V gene. CDR3 sequence reads: CASVPISEANTIYF. CDR3 sequence (DNA): TGTGCCAGCGTCCCAATCTCCGAAGCAAACACCATATATTTT.

This clonotype was seen ten or more times. CDR3 loop: CASATQGARGYTF. CDR3 sequence (DNA): TGTGCCAGCGCAACCCAGGGGGCGCGTGGCTACACCTTC. This sequence joins TRBV3-1 and TRBJ1-2, with 8 bases that match TRBD1. Per germline, CDR1 LGHDT and CDR2 YNNKEL (reference sequence). This CDR3 has 13 amino acids. J gave up 7 bases and V 8 bases, and 9 bases lay outside the gene matches.

This clonotype was counted many times. The chain couples TRBV27 to TRBJ2-2, with D maybe TRBD2 (6 bases). The CDR3 covers 15 residues. With 4 bases removed from V and 3 bases from J, the gap between germline ends came to 12 bases. Germline V CDR1 and CDR2: MNHEY, SMNVEV (reference sequence). CDR3 in DNA: TGTGCCAGCAGTTACTCCGGGAGATACACCGGGGAGCTGTTTTTT. Its translation: CASSYSGRYTGELFF.

The rearrangement joins TRBV15 to TRBJ1-5; 12 bases align to TRBD1. V lost 5 bases, J lost 6 bases, and 8 bases stayed unmatched. The CDR3 totals 16 residues. Germline V lookup: CDR1 LNHNV, CDR2 YYDKDF (reference sequence). CDR3 region: CATSFGDRGLSQPQHF. The DNA of the CDR3 is TGTGCCACCAGCTTCGGGGACAGGGGGCTGAGTCAGCCCCAGCATTTT.

This chain links TRBV7-3 with TRBJ1-1, with a possible D match to TRBD1 (5 bases). CDR3 length: 13 amino acids. The ends were cut back, 3 bases at V and 6 bases at J, with 11 bases in the middle. Germline V CDR1 and CDR2: SGHTA, FQGTGA. This CDR3 reads CASSLGGMAEAFF. The CDR3 region has the DNA TGTGCCAGCAGCTTGGGGGGAATGGCTGAAGCTTTCTTT. The entire variable domain, with the rest obtained from reference TRBV7-3 and TRBJ1-1, is as follows: GAGVSQTPSNKVTEKGKYVELRCDPISGHTALYWYRQSLGQGPEFLIYFQGTGAADDSGLPNDRFFAVRPEGSVSTLKIQRTERGDSAVYLCASSLGGMAEAFFGQGTRLTVV.

This chain uses TRBV4-1 with TRBJ1-2, with 7 positions matching TRBD1. Germline assignment: CDR1 MGHRA and CDR2 YSYEKL. The CDR3 consists of 15 residues. V was pared by 1 base and J by 4 bases, with 6 bases of the junction left unmatched. The CDR3 bases are TGCGCCAGCAGCCAAGGACAGGGCTTGAGCTATGGCTACACCTTC. Its protein is CASSQGQGLSYGYTF.

J is TRBJ1-5 and V is TRBV5-6, with unresolved D. This CDR3 spans 15 amino acids. V dropped 2 bases and J dropped 7 bases, with 16 bases sitting between them. CDR1 and CDR2 from the germline V gene are SGHDT and YYEEEE. DNA for the CDR3: TGTGCCAGCAGCTTAGGGTTTCGAGGGAGCCAGCCCCAGCATTTT. Protein: CASSLGFRGSQPQHF.

This clonotype has just a few counts. The chain has TRBV5-1 and TRBJ1-3; D call uncertain. The CDR3 totals 14 residues. V was cut by 0 bases and J by 1 base, with 5 bases left in between. Germline V gene data show CDR1 as SGHRS and CDR2 as YFSETQ. Written as DNA, the CDR3 is TGCGCCAGCAGCTTGGCCTCGTCTGGAAACACCATATATTTT. Translated: CASSLASSGNTIYF.

Turning to this clonotype: One end of the junction does not line up with germline, which may come from a read error. This chain links TRBV3-1 with TRBJ2-1, with 8 bases identical to TRBD2. Germline CDR1 and CDR2: LGHDT and YNNKEL (reference sequence). The CDR3 consists of 15 residues. In DNA form, the CDR3 reads TGTGCCAGCAGCCAAGGGAGCGGGGGTAACAATGAGCAGCTCTTC. Amino acids: CASSQGSGGNNEQLF.

The V gene is TRBV28, the J gene TRBJ2-3, with 11 nucleotides matching TRBD2. CDR1 is MDHEN, CDR2 SYDVKM, per germline. The J segment lost 0 bases and the V segment lost 4 bases, leaving 9 bases of the junction unmatched. The CDR3 has 18 amino acids. The CDR3 here is CASSSLIVAGGSTDTQYF. DNA for the CDR3: TGTGCCAGCAGTTCCCTAATCGTAGCGGGAGGGAGCACAGATACGCAGTATTTT.

This clonotype has a count of ten or more. The chain carries TRBV18 and TRBJ1-1; no clear D. V shed 0 bases and J shed 1 base, with 6 bases lying between them. CDR3 length: 14 residues. CDR1 is KGHSH and CDR2 is LQKENI in the germline V gene. The DNA for the CDR3 is TGTGCCAGCTCACCACCGGGGAGGAACACTGAAGCTTTCTTT. It translates to CASSPPGRNTEAFF.

The genes are TRBV28 and TRBJ2-1; 10 nucleotides match TRBD2. V was pared by 2 bases and J by 5 bases, with 15 bases of the junction left unmatched. The CDR3 is 19 amino acids. CDR1 and CDR2 (germline): MDHEN, SYDVKM. CDR3 loop: CASSLSLAGAPSWDNEQFF. The CDR3 DNA is TGTGCCAGCAGTTTAAGTCTAGCGGGAGCCCCGAGTTGGGACAATGAGCAGTTCTTC.

The J gene is TRBJ2-1, the V gene TRBV11-2, with TRBD2 matching over 11 bases. V gave up 0 bases and J gave up 10 bases; unmatched junction bases: 11. The CDR3 consists of 17 residues. Germline CDR1 is SGHAT and CDR2 is FQNNGV. The CDR3 region is CASSLDLFSGRAHEQFF. DNA for the CDR3: TGTGCCAGCAGCTTAGATCTCTTTAGCGGGAGGGCACACGAGCAGTTCTTC. Variable domain in full (rest from reference TRBV11-2 and TRBJ2-1): EAGVAQSPRYKIIEKRQSVAFWCNPISGHATLYWYQQILGQGPKLLIQFQNNGVVDDSQLPKDRFSAERLKGVDSTLKIQPAKLEDSAVYLCASSLDLFSGRAHEQFFGPGTRLTVL.

The chain combines TRBV7-9 with TRBJ2-3; D perhaps matches TRBD2 (5 bases). V gave up 0 bases and J gave up 4 bases, with 8 bases separating them. In germline, CDR1 is SEHNR, CDR2 FQNEAQ (reference sequence). There are 14 residues in the CDR3. The CDR3 DNA reads TGTGCCAGCAGCTTAGCGCACGGGGCAGATACGCAGTATTTT. It codes for CASSLAHGADTQYF. The whole variable domain, filled in from reference TRBV7-9 and TRBJ2-3, reads DTGVSQNPRHKITKRGQNVTFRCDPISEHNRLYWYRQTLGQGPEFLTYFQNEAQLEKSRLLSDRFSAERPKGSFSTLEIQRTEQGDSAMYLCASSLAHGADTQYFGPGTRLTVL.

This clonotype has just a few counts. The chain is built from TRBV18 and TRBJ2-7; 8 bases align to TRBD2. V dropped 2 bases and J dropped 0; count of bases not matched to a gene: 9. The CDR3 totals 17 residues. CDR1 is KGHSH, CDR2 LQKENI, per germline. As DNA, the CDR3 is TGTGCCAGCTCACCAGCGAATCTAGCGGGTACCTCCTACGAGCAGTACTTC. Protein product: CASSPANLAGTSYEQYF.

There are a few counts of this clonotype. The chain couples TRBV24-1 to TRBJ2-7, with D possibly called TRBD1 or TRBD2 (5 bases each). Germline values: CDR1 KGHDR, CDR2 SFDVKD. Trimming stripped 5 bases from V and 6 bases from J, with 10 bases between. The CDR3 is made up of 12 amino acids. The CDR3 here is CATSAGTGEQYF. CDR3 in DNA: TGTGCCACCAGTGCCGGGACGGGCGAGCAGTACTTC.

This clonotype was recorded at least ten times. V gene TRBV27 combines with J gene TRBJ1-1; a possible D gene is TRBD1 (6 bases). V lost 3 bases and J lost 1, with 9 bases in between. Germline CDR1 reads MNHEY; CDR2 reads SMNVEV (reference sequence). The length of the CDR3 is 14 residues. As DNA, the CDR3 is TGTGCCAGCAGTTTTGAGGGGGAGAACACTGAAGCTTTCTTT. This encodes CASSFEGENTEAFF.

At least ten counts were recorded for this clonotype. This chain uses TRBV7-9 with TRBJ2-3, with 9 bases that match TRBD2. This CDR3 region has 13 residues. J lost 6 bases, V lost 6 bases, and 4 bases had no gene match. Germline V gene lookup returns CDR1 SEHNR and CDR2 FQNEAQ (reference sequence). The CDR3 here is CASSPGTSDTQYF. DNA for the CDR3: TGTGCCAGCAGTCCCGGGACTAGCGATACGCAGTATTTT.

In regard to this clonotype: This could be a read error, since a much larger clone is one nucleotide away. The rearrangement uses TRBV6-1 and TRBJ2-1; a possible D gene is TRBD2 (6 bases). Deletions cut 8 bases from V and 6 bases from J, with 14 bases between. From germline, CDR1 is MNHNS and CDR2 SASEGT. The CDR3 extends over 13 amino acids. This CDR3 is CASGIGSFNEQFF. In nucleotides, the CDR3 is TGTGCCAGCGGTATCGGGAGTTTCAATGAGCAGTTCTTC.

This clonotype was picked up many times. V gene TRBV27 combines with J gene TRBJ2-1; the D gene could be TRBD1 or TRBD2 (5 bases each). The CDR3 consists of 17 residues. The V end was cut by 8 bases, the J end by 0 bases, with 20 bases between. Germline loops: CDR1 MNHEY, CDR2 SMNVEV (reference sequence). The CDR3, as DNA: TGTGCCAGCGCCCCCGGGGCAGGGCCCAGCTCCTACAATGAGCAGTTCTTC. Protein sequence: CASAPGAGPSSYNEQFF.

This clonotype occurred many times. The chain couples TRBV5-6 to TRBJ2-7; 10 positions match TRBD2. This CDR3 region has 16 residues. CDR1 and CDR2 (germline): SGHDT, YYEEEE. With 3 bases clipped from V and 0 bases from J, the junction kept 6 bases outside the gene matches. CDR3 nucleotide sequence: TGTGCCAGCAGCTCCACCGGACTAGCGGACTCCTACGAGCAGTACTTC. As protein: CASSSTGLADSYEQYF.

This clonotype was counted at least ten times. The rearrangement joins TRBV7-8 to TRBJ2-7; D is undetermined. The CDR3 covers 13 residues. Germline-derived CDR1 and CDR2 are SGHVS and FQNEAQ. V lost 4 bases, J lost 3 bases, and 10 bases lay in between. CDR3 coding DNA: TGTGCCAGCAGCTCGTCGGTTCTCTACGAGCAGTACTTC. Its protein is CASSSSVLYEQYF.

The V and J genes are TRBV27 and TRBJ2-7; 11 nucleotides match TRBD1. The CDR3 spans 14 residues. With 6 bases clipped from V and 3 bases from J, the junction kept 4 bases outside the gene matches. Germline CDR1 is MNHEY and CDR2 is SMNVEV (reference sequence). The CDR3 DNA sequence: TGTGCCAGCAGGGGACAGGGGGTGGTCTACGAGCAGTACTTC. It is translated as CASRGQGVVYEQYF.

This clonotype was observed a handful of times. The chain has TRBV27 and TRBJ1-6; 7 nucleotides agree with TRBD1. The CDR3 runs 15 residues. Per the germline V gene, CDR1 is MNHEY and CDR2 is SMNVEV (reference sequence). V was pared by 3 bases and J by 6 bases, with 5 bases of the junction left unmatched. The CDR3 here is CASSFNRDSNSPLHF. The CDR3 coding sequence is TGTGCCAGCAGTTTCAACCGGGACAGTAATTCACCCCTCCACTTT.

The sample holds a few counts of this clonotype. V gene TRBV5-6 combines with J gene TRBJ2-1; D may correspond to TRBD1 or TRBD2 (6 bases each). V dropped 4 bases and J dropped 2 bases, with 13 bases sitting between them. Germline CDR1 and CDR2: SGHDT and YYEEEE. The CDR3 sequence is 15 residues long. The CDR3 here is CASSPGAEPYNEQFF. CDR3 coding DNA: TGTGCCAGCAGCCCGGGGGCGGAGCCCTACAATGAGCAGTTCTTC. Complete variable domain (other parts from reference TRBV5-6 and TRBJ2-1): DAGVTQSPTHLIKTRGQQVTLRCSPKSGHDTVSWYQQALGQGPQFIFQYYEEEERQRGNFPDRFSGHQFPNYSSELNVNALLLGDSALYLCASSPGAEPYNEQFFGPGTRLTVL.

The J gene is TRBJ2-7, the V gene TRBV9; 7 nucleotides align to TRBD2. Trimming cost V 0 bases and J 6 bases; bases outside gene matches: 6. Germline V gene data show CDR1 as SGDLS and CDR2 as YYNGEE. CDR3 length equals 14 residues. In DNA, the CDR3 is TGTGCCAGCAGCGTAGATGCGGGAGCTCTCGAGCAGTACTTC. Translation: CASSVDAGALEQYF.

The CDR3 DNA sequence: TGTGCCAGTGGACAGGGCCCCTACAATGAGCAGTTCTTC. It is translated as CASGQGPYNEQFF. V usage is TRBV6-1 and J usage is TRBJ2-1; 8 nucleotides align to TRBD1. CDR1 is MNHNS and CDR2 is SASEGT in the germline V gene. Trimming cost V 9 bases and J 2 bases; bases outside gene matches: 3. The CDR3 runs 13 residues.